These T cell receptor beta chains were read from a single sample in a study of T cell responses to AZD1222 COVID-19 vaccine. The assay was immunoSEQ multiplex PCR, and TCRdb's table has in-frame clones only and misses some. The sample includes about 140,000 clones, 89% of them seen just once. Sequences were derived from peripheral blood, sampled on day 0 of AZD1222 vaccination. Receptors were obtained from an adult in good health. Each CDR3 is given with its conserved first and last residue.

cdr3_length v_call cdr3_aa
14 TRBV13 CASSTRASNSPLHF
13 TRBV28 CASSFPRDTEAFF
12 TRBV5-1 CASSLKNTEAFF
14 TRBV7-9 CASSLETSNQPQHF
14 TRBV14 CASSLAGMNTEAFF
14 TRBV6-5 CASRTGGSNSPLHF
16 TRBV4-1 CASSQVWEGLGEKLFF
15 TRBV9 CASSVGGSRVETQYF
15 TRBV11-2 CASSLGLLRSYEQYF
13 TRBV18 CASSPSHGGELFF
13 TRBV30 CAWSNRRLTEAFF
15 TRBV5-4 CASSFWGNINQPQHF
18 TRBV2 CASPAPGQGRLSNYGYTF
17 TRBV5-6 CASSFLGTGAGAYGYTF
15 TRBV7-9 CASSLGDSSNQPQHF
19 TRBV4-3 CASSQDLGQGPLGANVLTF
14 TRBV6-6 CASTKGQNNSPLHF
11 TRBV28 CASTTMAEQYF
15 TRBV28 CASSLIRGGTEKLFF
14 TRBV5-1 CASSWGRVEETQYF
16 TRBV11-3 CASSLTGTMNTGELFF
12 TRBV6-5 CASGLAGLGYTF
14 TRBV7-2 CASSWGLAEYEQYF
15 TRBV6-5 CASSDWTGGEEKLFF
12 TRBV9 CASSAAGDTIYF
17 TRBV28 CASSSPGTGGAKNIQYF
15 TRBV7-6 CASSLAVGGTDTQYF
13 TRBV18 CASSLGTNQPQHF
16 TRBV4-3 CASSQDGGDPDGELFF
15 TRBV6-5 CASSPQGVTNYGYTF
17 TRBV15 CATSRDMGGSGANVLTF
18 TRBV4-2 CASSQDQGTTPLNTEAFF
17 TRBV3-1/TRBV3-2 CASSQRATGGGANVLTF